This record covers a single T cell receptor beta chain. The data were obtained in a study of CD8 T cells in Susac syndrome. From blood CD8+ and CD4+ T cells, the TCR beta chain was sequenced. Multiple sclerosis controls were treatment-naive patients with stable or active relapsing-remitting disease. RNA amounts of about 0.5 to 1 ug underwent reverse transcription with random hexamers. Amplification of TCR beta CDR3 was carried out by immunoSEQ multiplex PCR, which covered 54 Vbeta and 13 Jbeta segments. TCRdb fed the immunoSEQ multiplex PCR reads into MiXCR, producing one record per CDR3 protein. The sample carries more than 95,000 distinct CDR3 sequences, around 94% recorded once. Trimming shortened V by 5 bases and J by 0 bases, and 2 bases separated the two germline ends. This CDR3 has 12 amino acids. Germline CDR1 reads PRHDT; CDR2 reads FYEKMQ (reference sequence).

This TCR derives from a human donor with multiple sclerosis. The sequenced material came from CD4+ T cells from PBMCs. This chain joins TRBV13 and TRBJ1-3; D not resolved. The CDR3 nucleotides are TGTGCCAGCAGCCCCTCTGGAAACACCATATATTTT. Its protein is CASSPSGNTIYF.